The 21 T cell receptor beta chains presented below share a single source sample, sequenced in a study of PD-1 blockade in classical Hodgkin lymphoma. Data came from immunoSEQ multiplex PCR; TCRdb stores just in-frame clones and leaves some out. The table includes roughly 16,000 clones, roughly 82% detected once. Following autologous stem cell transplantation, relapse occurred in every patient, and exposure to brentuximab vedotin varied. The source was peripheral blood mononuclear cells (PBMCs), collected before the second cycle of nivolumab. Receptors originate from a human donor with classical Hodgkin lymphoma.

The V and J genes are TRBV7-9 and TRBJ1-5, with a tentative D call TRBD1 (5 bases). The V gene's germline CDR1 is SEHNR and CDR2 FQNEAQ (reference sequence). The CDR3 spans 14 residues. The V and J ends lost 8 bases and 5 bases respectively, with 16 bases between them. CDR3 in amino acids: CASWGGAWDQPQHF. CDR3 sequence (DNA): TGTGCCAGCTGGGGGGGAGCTTGGGATCAGCCCCAGCATTTT.

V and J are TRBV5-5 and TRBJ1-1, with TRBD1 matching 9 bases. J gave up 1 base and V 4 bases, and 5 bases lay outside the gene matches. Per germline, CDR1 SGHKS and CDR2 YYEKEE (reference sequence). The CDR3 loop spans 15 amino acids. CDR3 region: CASSLGQGGNTEAFF. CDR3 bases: TGTGCCAGCAGCCTGGGACAGGGTGGGAACACTGAAGCTTTCTTT.

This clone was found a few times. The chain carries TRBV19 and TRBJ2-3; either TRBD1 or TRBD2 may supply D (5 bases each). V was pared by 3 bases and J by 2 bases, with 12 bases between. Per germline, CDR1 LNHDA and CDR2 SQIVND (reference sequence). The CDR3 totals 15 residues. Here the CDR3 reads CASSMTGAATDTQYF. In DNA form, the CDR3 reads TGTGCCAGTAGTATGACCGGGGCGGCCACAGATACGCAGTATTTT.

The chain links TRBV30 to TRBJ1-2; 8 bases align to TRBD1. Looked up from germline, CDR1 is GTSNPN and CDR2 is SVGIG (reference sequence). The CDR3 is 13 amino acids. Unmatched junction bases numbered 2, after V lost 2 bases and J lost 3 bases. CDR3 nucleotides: TGTGCCTGGAGTTTGGGACAGGACTATGGCTACACCTTC. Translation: CAWSLGQDYGYTF.

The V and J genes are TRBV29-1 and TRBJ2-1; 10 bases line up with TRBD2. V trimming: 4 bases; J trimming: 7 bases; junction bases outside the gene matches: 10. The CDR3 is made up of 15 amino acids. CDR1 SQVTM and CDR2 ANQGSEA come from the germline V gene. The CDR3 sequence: CSVGLSGGARNEQFF. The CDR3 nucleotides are TGCAGCGTTGGATTAAGCGGGGGGGCGAGGAATGAGCAGTTCTTC.

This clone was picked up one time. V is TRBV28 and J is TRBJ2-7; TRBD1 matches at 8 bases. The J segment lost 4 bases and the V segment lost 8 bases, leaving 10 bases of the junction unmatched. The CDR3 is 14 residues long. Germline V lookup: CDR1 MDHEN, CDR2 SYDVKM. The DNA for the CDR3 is TGTGCCAGCCGCTCAGGGGGCAAAAATTACGAGCAGTACTTC. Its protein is CASRSGGKNYEQYF.

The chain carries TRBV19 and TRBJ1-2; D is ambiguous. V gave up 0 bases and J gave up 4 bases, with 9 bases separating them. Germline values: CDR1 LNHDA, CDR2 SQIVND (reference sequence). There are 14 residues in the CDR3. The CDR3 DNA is TGTGCCAGTAGTATAGAAAAAGGGCCCTATGGCTACACCTTC. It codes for CASSIEKGPYGYTF.

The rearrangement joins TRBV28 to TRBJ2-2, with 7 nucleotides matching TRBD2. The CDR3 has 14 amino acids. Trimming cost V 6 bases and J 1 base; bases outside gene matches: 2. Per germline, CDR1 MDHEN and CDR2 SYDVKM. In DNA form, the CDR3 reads TGTGCCAGCAGGCGGACTAGGAACACCGGGGAGCTGTTTTTT. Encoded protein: CASRRTRNTGELFF.

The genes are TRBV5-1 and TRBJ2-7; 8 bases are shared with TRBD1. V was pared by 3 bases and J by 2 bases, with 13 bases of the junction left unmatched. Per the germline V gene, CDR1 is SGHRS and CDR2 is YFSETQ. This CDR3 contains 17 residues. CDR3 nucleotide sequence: TGCGCCAGCAGCTCCTACTTTACAGGGGGATCCGCCTACGAGCAGTACTTC. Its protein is CASSSYFTGGSAYEQYF.

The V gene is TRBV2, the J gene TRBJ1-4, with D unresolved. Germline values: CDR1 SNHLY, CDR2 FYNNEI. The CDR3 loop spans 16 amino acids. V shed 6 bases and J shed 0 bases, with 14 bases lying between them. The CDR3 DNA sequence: TGTGCCAGCAGCGCCCGGGCCGGGACAACTAATGAAAAACTGTTTTTT. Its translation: CASSARAGTTNEKLFF. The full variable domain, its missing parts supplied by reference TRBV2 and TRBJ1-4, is EPEVTQTPSHQVTQMGQEVILRCVPISNHLYFYWYRQILGQKVEFLVSFYNNEISEKSEIFDDQFSVERPDGSNFTLKIRSTKLEDSAMYFCASSARAGTTNEKLFFGSGTQLSVL.

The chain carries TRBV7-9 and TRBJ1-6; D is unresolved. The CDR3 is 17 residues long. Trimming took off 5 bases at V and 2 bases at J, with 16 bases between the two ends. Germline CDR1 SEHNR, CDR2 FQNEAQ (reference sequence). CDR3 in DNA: TGTGCCAGCAGCCCGGACCCGGTGGGGACCTATAATTCACCCCTCCACTTT. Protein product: CASSPDPVGTYNSPLHF.

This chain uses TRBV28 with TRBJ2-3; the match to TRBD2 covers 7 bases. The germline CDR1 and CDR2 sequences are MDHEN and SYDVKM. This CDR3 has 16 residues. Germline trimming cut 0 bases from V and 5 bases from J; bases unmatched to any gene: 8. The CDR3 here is CASSLWVSGPKDTQYF. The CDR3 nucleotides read TGTGCCAGCAGTTTATGGGTTAGCGGGCCTAAAGATACGCAGTATTTT.

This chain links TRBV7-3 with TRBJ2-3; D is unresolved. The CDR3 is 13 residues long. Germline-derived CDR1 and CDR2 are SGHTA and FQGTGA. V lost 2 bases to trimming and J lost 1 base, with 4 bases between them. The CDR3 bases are TGTGCCAGCAGCTTAGGAGGCACAGATACGCAGTATTTT. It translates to CASSLGGTDTQYF.

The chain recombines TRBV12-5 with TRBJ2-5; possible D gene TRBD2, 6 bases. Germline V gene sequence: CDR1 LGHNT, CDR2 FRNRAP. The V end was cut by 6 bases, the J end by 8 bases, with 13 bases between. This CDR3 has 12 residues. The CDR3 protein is CASGRTGTTQYF. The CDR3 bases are TGTGCTAGTGGGAGGACTGGGACTACCCAGTACTTC.

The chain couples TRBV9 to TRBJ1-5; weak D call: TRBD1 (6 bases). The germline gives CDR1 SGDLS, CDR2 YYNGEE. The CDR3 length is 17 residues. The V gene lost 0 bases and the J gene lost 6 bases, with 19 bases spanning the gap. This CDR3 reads CASSVEGIQGWGQPQHF. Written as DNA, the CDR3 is TGTGCCAGCAGCGTAGAAGGTATTCAGGGGTGGGGTCAGCCCCAGCATTTT.

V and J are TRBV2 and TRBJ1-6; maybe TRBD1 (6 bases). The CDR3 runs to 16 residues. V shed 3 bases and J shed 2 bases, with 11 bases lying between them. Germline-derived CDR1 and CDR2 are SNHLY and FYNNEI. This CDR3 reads CASSDSSGAYNSPLHF. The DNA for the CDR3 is TGTGCCAGCAGTGATTCGTCAGGGGCCTATAATTCACCCCTCCACTTT.

Here the CDR3 reads CASRRTGSNQPQHF. The CDR3 nucleotides are TGTGCCAGCAGACGAACAGGGAGCAATCAGCCCCAGCATTTT. The rearrangement joins TRBV6-5 to TRBJ1-5; weak D call: TRBD1 (6 bases). The CDR3 length is 14 residues. V was clipped by 6 bases and J by 1 base, with 10 bases between them. Germline V gene lookup returns CDR1 MNHEY and CDR2 SVGAGI.

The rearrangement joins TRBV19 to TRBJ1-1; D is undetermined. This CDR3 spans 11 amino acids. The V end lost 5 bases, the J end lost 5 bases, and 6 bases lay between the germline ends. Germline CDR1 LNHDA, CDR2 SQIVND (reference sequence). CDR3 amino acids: CASSAGTEAFF. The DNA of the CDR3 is TGTGCCAGTAGTGCGGGGACTGAAGCTTTCTTT.

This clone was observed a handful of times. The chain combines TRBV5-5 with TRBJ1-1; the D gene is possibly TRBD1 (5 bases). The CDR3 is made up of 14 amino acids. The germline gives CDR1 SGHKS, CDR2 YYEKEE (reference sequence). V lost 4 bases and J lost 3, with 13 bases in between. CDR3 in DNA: TGTGCCAGCAGCCCTCGACAGCTCTACACTGAAGCTTTCTTT. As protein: CASSPRQLYTEAFF. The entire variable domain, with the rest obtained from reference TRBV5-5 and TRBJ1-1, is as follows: DAGVTQSPTHLIKTRGQQVTLRCSPISGHKSVSWYQQVLGQGPQFIFQYYEKEERGRGNFPDRFSARQFPNYSSELNVNALLLGDSALYLCASSPRQLYTEAFFGQGTRLTVV.

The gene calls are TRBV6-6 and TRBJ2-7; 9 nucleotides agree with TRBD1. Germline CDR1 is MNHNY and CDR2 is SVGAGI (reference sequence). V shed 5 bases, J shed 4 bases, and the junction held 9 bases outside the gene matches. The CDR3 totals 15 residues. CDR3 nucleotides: TGTGCCAGCAGTCCACTTGGGACAGGGTCGTACGAGCAGTACTTC. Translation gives CASSPLGTGSYEQYF.

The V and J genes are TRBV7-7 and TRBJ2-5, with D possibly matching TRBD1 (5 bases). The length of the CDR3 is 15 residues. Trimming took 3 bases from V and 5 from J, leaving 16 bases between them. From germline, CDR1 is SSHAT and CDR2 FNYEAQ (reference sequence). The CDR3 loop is CASSFQGVLGETQYF. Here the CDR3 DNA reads TGTGCCAGCAGCTTCCAGGGTGTTCTGGGCGAGACCCAGTACTTC. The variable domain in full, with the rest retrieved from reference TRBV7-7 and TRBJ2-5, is GAGVSQSPRYKVTKRGQDVTLRCDPISSHATLYWYQQALGQGPEFLTYFNYEAQPDKSGLPSDRFSAERPEGSISTLTIQRTEQRDSAMYRCASSFQGVLGETQYFGPGTRLLVL.